This T cell receptor beta chain is from a study of blood T cell repertoires in COVID-19 (dated by TCRdb to the early 2020s). Background for the entire study: ImmuneRACE Cohort 3 recovered participants were defined by two consecutive negative NP/OP PCR tests, healthcare professional clearance, or symptom resolution. Samples covering the acute and convalescent phases of COVID-19 were provided by collaborators in the United States, Italy and Spain. The material from the prospective study consisted of cDNA or gDNA derived from T cells, B-cell-depleted T cells, or PBMCs. Subjects who had been exposed to COVID-19, were actively infected with it, or had recovered from it provided the deeply sampled blood TCRbeta repertoires that made up the dataset. The repertoires were made available in a free public database intended to serve as a resource for research on the immune response to SARS-CoV-2. The samples were drawn from two sources: the first 160 participants of the ongoing ImmuneRACE study, and fewer than 1,500 subjects contributed by 6 global collaborators. A de-identified subject ID, COVID-19 status, age in years and sex were almost always included in the sample metadata. Where available, HLA class I and class II types were taken from metadata supplied by the sample provider and were not determined by assay-based typing.

Enrolling through a virtual design, the prospective study's participants ranged in age from roughly 18 to 89 years and lived across roughly 24 United States geographic areas. In the prospective study, cohorts were assigned on the basis of participant-reported clinical history obtained from a screening survey and a study questionnaire. Each participant in the prospective study had whole blood, serum and a nasopharyngeal or oropharyngeal swab collected by mobile phlebotomists. Prospective study participants could optionally give additional blood draws and questionnaires over an approximately two-month period. Before DNA extraction, blood samples from the prospective study were shipped at room temperature or frozen. The investigation overall reported the following: Clinical and demographic metadata were provided uncurated, with the amount varying by source and participant.

About this clone: Its antigen is unknown. Per-nucleotide qualities are absent, and no much larger clonotype sits a single base away.

The germline V gene encodes CDR1 SEHNR and CDR2 FQNEAQ (reference sequence). From the cysteine up to the phenylalanine, the CDR3 has a length of 16 residues. The read is trimmed to its CDR3 DNA, 48 bases read in frame from base 1. V loses 5 bases at its end and J loses 5 bases; junction bases beyond the gene matches: 3. TCRbeta CDR3 regions were amplified from genomic DNA by means of the immunoSEQ Assay, a bias-controlled multiplex PCR. In the paper's pipeline: Within the assay, amplification of reference gene primers was used to estimate how many nucleated cells each sample contained. To quantify the absolute abundance of each unique TCRbeta CDR3 rearrangement, sequence reads were collapsed and filtered. For each sample, productive Simpson clonality was calculated as the square root of Simpson's diversity index across productive rearrangements. TCRdb mirrors the immuneACCESS table, restricted to in-frame sequences. Some clones are absent from its copies; in checked studies, under half trace to an unresolved V gene, and the reason for the others is unknown. The V and J calls and clone size are taken from that table; D and trimming were inferred from the DNA. For this sample the table gives about 210,000 clones, of which roughly 91% were detected only once. The ten top clones hold more than 7% of the sample.

The specimen sequenced was PBMCs or T cells enriched from blood (not recorded which). This sequence was found in a man aged 25 to 40 in a cohort exposed to, infected with or recovered from COVID-19 (not recorded which). The rearranged chain carries TRBV7-9 and TRBJ2-2, with 15 bases aligning to TRBD2. The DNA sequence follows: TGTGCCAGCAGCCTAGGGACTAGCGGGAGGACCGGGGAGCTGTTTTTT. Protein translation: CASSLGTSGRTGELFF.